This paragraph covers one T cell receptor beta chain sequence. What it binds is unknown. The sample comes from a study of T cell responses to AZD1222 COVID-19 vaccine. Study information: Pooling was applied to second doses at about 4 or about 12 weeks.

V trimming: 3 bases; J trimming: 3 bases; junction bases outside the gene matches: 7. The CDR3 is 15 residues long. Germline V lookup: CDR1 KGHSH, CDR2 LQKENI. Repertoires were generated with immunoSEQ multiplex PCR, while TCRdb's copy carries only in-frame clones and drops some. The table has 75,000 to 100,000 clones, 70% to 90% seen once. Study-level results: Donor demographics were predominantly white British with a female majority; clonal diversity may be underestimated.

The sequencing here drew on peripheral blood, taken on day 0 of AZD1222 vaccination. This receptor was taken from an adult in good health. The chain employs TRBV18 and TRBJ1-2; 7 nucleotides align to TRBD1. The CDR3 DNA follows: TGTGCCAGCTCACCCGCCCCAGGGGGGGACTATGGCTACACCTTC. Translated: CASSPAPGGDYGYTF.